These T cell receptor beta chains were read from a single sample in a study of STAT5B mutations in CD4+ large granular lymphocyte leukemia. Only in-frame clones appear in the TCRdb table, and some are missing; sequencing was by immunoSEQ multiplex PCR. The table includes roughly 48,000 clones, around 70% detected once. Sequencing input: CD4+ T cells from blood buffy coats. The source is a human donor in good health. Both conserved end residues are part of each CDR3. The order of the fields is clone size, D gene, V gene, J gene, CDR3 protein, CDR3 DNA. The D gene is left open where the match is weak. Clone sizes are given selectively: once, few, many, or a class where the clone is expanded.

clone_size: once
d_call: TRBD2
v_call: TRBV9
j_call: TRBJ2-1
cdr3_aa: CASSVAPGLAGEEQFF
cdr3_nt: TGTGCCAGCAGCGTAGCACCGGGACTAGCGGGGGAAGAGCAGTTCTTC

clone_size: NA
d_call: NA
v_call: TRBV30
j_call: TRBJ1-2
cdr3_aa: CARKTDYGYTF
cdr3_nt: TGTGCCCGGAAAACAGACTATGGCTACACCTTC

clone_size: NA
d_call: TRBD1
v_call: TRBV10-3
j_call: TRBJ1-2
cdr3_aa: CAIPPPRTGGNYGYTF
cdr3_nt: TGTGCCATCCCACCCCCACGGACAGGGGGTAACTATGGCTACACCTTC

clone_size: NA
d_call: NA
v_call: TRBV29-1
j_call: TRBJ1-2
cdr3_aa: CSVESGGYTF
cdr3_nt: TGCAGCGTTGAAAGTGGTGGCTACACCTTC

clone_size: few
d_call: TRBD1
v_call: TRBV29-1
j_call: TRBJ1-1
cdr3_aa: CSGGEQGTEAFF
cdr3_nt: TGCAGCGGTGGGGAACAGGGGACTGAAGCTTTCTTT

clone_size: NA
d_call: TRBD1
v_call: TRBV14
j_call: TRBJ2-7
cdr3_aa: CASSAQGTRSYEQYF
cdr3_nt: TGTGCCAGCAGCGCACAGGGGACGCGCTCCTACGAGCAGTACTTC

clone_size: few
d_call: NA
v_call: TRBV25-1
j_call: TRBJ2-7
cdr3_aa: CASSESGYYEQYF
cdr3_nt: TGTGCCAGCAGTGAATCAGGGTACTACGAGCAGTACTTC

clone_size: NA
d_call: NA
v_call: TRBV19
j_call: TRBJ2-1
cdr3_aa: CASSISVGRYSYNEQFF
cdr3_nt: TGTGCCAGTAGTATAAGCGTCGGGCGCTACTCCTACAATGAGCAGTTCTTC

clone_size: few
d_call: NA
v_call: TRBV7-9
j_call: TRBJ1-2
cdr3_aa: CASSLEVYGDGYTF
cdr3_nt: TGTGCCAGCAGCCTAGAGGTGTATGGGGATGGCTACACCTTC

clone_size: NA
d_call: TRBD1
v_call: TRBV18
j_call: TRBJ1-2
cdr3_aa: CASSPLDRGYGYTF
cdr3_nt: TGTGCCAGCTCACCCCTGGACAGGGGCTATGGCTACACCTTC

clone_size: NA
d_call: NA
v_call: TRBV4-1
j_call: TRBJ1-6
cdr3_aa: CASSQEGGRGGSPLHF
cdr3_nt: TGCGCCAGCAGCCAAGAGGGGGGAAGGGGTGGTTCACCCCTCCACTTT

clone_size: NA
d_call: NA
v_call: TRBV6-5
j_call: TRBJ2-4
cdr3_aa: CASSPGSAKNIQYF
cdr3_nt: TGTGCCAGCAGCCCGGGATCAGCCAAAAACATTCAGTACTTC

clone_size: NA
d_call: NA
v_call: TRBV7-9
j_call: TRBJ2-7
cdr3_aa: CASSFGSGRALPYEQYF
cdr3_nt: TGTGCCAGCAGCTTTGGTTCGGGCAGGGCCCTCCCCTACGAGCAGTACTTC

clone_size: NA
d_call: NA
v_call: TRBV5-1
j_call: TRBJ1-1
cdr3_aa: CASSLAVGRFGEAFF
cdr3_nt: TGCGCCAGCAGCTTGGCAGTCGGGCGTTTTGGGGAAGCTTTCTTT

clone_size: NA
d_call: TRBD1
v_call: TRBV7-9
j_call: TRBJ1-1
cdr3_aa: CASSSRQGKGTEAFF
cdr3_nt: TGTGCCAGCAGCTCTCGACAGGGGAAGGGCACTGAAGCTTTCTTT

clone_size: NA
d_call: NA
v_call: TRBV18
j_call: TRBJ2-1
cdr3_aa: CASSRRDGDNEQFF
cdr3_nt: TGTGCCAGCTCACGTAGGGACGGAGACAATGAGCAGTTCTTC

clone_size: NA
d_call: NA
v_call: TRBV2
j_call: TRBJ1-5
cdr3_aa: CASSPQSLSGSRHF
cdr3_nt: TGTGCCAGCAGTCCCCAGTCGCTGTCAGGTTCAAGGCATTTT

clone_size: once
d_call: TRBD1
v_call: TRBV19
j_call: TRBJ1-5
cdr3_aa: CASRPPPDRGSNQPQHF
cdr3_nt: TGTGCCAGTAGACCTCCACCCGACAGGGGCAGCAATCAGCCCCAGCATTTT

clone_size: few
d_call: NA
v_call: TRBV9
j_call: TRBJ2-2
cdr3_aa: CASSAVISTGELFF
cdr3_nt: TGTGCCAGCAGCGCCGTCATTTCGACCGGGGAGCTGTTTTTT

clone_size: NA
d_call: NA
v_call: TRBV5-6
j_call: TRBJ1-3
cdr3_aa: CASSLARYGGTGNTIYF
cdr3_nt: TGTGCCAGCAGCTTGGCTCGGTACGGGGGCACTGGAAACACCATATATTTT

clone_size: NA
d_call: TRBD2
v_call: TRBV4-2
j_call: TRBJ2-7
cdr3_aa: CASSQVPAGSGGVYEQYF
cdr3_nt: TGTGCCAGCAGCCAAGTCCCCGCCGGCAGCGGGGGGGTCTACGAGCAGTACTTC

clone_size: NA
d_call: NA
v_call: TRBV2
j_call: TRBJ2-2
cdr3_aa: CASGLNPTNTGELFF
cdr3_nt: TGTGCCAGCGGGTTAAACCCTACGAACACCGGGGAGCTGTTTTTT

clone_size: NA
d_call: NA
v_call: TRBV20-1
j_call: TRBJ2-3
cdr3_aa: CSASSTDTQYF
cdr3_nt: TGCAGTGCTAGTAGCACAGATACGCAGTATTTT

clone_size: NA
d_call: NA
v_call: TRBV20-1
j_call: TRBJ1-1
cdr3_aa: CSARDGEAFF
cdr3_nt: TGCAGTGCTAGAGATGGTGAAGCTTTCTTT

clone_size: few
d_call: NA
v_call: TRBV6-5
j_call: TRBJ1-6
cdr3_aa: CASSSRDNSPLHF
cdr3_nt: TGTGCCAGCAGTTCCAGGGACAATTCACCCCTCCACTTT

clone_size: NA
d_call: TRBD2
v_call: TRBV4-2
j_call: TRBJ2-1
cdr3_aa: CASSQTGTSGVGNEQFF
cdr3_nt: TGTGCCAGCAGCCAGACCGGGACTAGCGGGGTTGGCAATGAGCAGTTCTTC

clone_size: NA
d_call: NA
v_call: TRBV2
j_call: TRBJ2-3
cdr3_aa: CASSEMAVGADTQYF
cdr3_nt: TGTGCCAGCAGTGAGATGGCAGTCGGGGCAGATACGCAGTATTTT

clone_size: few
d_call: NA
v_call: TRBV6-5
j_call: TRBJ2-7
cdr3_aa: CASSYFGQEKYEQYF
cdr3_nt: TGTGCCAGCAGTTACTTCGGCCAGGAGAAGTACGAGCAGTACTTC

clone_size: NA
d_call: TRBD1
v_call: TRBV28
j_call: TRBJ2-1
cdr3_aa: CASSLPSTGYTYNEQFF
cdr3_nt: TGTGCCAGCAGTCTACCCTCGACAGGGTACACCTACAATGAGCAGTTCTTC

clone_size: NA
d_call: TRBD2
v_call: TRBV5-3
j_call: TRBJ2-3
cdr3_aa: CARSRSCGGATDTQYF
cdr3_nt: TGTGCCAGAAGCCGTTCGTGCGGGGGGGCCACAGATACGCAGTATTTT

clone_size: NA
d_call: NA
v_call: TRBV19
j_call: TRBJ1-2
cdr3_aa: CASKGTDARGFYTF
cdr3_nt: TGTGCCAGTAAAGGGACCGACGCCAGGGGTTTCTACACCTTC

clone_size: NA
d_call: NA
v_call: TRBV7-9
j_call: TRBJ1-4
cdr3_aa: CASSFRRADEKLFF
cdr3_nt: TGTGCCAGCAGCTTTCGCAGGGCCGATGAAAAACTGTTTTTT

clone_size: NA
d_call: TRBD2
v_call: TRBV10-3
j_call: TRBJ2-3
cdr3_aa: CAISRGGSTDTQYF
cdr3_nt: TGTGCCATCAGTCGGGGGGGAAGCACAGATACGCAGTATTTT

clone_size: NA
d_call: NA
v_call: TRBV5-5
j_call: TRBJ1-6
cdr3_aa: CASRPTESYNSPLHF
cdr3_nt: TGTGCCAGCAGGCCGACAGAGAGCTATAATTCACCCCTCCACTTT

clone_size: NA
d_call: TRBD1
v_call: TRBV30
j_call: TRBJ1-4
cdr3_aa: CAWSPITGGDEKLFF
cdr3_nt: TGTGCCTGGAGTCCGATCACAGGGGGGGATGAAAAACTGTTTTTT

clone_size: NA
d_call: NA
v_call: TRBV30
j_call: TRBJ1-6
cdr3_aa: CAWSGDWEKISSYNSPLHF
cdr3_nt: TGTGCCTGGAGTGGTGACTGGGAGAAAATCAGCTCCTATAATTCACCCCTCCACTTT

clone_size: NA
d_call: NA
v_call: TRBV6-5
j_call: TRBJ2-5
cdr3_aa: CASRQGNQETQYF
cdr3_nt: TGTGCCAGCAGGCAGGGGAACCAAGAGACCCAGTACTTC

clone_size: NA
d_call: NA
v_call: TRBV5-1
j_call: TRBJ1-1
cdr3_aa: CASSSLTGTYTEAFF
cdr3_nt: TGCGCCAGCAGCAGCCTTACCGGGACGTACACTGAAGCTTTCTTT

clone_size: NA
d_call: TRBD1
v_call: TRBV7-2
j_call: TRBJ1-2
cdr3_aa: CASSLSSTGGYGYTF
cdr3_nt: TGTGCCAGCAGCTTATCGTCGACAGGGGGCTATGGCTACACCTTC

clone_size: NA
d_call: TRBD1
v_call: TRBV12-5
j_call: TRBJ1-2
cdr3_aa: CASGLGQGNINYGYTF
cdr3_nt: TGTGCTAGTGGTTTGGGACAGGGAAACATTAACTATGGCTACACCTTC

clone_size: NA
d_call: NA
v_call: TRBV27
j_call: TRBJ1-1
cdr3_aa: CASSGIRGAGVNTEAFF
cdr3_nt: TGTGCCAGCAGTGGCATTAGGGGGGCCGGGGTGAACACTGAAGCTTTCTTT

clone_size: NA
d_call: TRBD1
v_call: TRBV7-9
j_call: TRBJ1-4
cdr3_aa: CASISGTGDEKLFF
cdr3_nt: TGTGCCAGCATCTCCGGGACAGGGGATGAAAAACTGTTTTTT

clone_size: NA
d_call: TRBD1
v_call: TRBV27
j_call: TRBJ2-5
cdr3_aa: CASSLGTGREETQYF
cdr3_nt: TGTGCCAGCAGTTTAGGGACAGGGAGGGAAGAGACCCAGTACTTC